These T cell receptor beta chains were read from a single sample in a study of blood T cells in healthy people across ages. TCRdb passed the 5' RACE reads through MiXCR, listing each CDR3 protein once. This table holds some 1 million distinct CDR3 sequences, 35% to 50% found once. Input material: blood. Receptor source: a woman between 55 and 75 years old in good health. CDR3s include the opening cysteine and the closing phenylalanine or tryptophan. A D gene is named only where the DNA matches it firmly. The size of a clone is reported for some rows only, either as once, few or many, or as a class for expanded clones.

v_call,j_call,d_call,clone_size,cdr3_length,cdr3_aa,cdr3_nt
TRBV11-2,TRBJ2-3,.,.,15,CASRTVGLSTGTQYF,TGTGCCAGCCGTACGGTCGGGTTGAGCACAGGTACGCAGTATTTT
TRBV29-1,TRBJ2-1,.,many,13,CSVGGGTYNEQFF,TGCAGCGTTGGTGGCGGGACCTACAATGAGCAGTTCTTC
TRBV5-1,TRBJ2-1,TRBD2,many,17,CASSLDRTSGKNDEQFF,TGCGCCAGCAGCTTGGATAGGACTAGCGGGAAAAACGATGAGCAGTTCTTC
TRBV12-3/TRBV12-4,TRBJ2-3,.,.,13,CATVTTPGDTQYF,TGTGCCACCGTAACAACCCCCGGGGATACGCAGTATTTT
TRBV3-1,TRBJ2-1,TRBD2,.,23,CASSQDMPPGREAPVHSYNEQFF,TGTGCCAGCAGCCAAGATATGCCCCCGGGGCGGGAGGCCCCCGTTCACTCCTACAATGAGCAGTTCTTC
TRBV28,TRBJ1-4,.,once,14,CASSPIRRGEKLFF,TGTGCCAGCAGCCCTATACGGCGGGGCGAAAAACTGTTTTTT
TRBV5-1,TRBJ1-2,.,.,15,CASSLGQTTNYGYTF,TGCGCCAGCAGCTTGGGACAGACCACTAACTATGGCTACACCTTC
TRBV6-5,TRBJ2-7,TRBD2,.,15,CASLPLAGGSYEQYF,TGTGCCAGCTTACCTCTAGCGGGGGGCTCCTACGAGCAGTACTTC
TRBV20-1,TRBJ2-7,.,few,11,CSAESGYEQYF,TGCAGTGCAGAAAGCGGCTACGAGCAGTACTTC
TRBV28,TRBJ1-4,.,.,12,CASSYRSEKLFF,TGTGCCAGCAGTTATCGAAGTGAAAAACTGTTTTTT
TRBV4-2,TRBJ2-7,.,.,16,CASSQEGGPSGYEQYF,TGTGCCAGCAGCCAAGAAGGGGGTCCCTCGGGCTACGAGCAGTACTTC
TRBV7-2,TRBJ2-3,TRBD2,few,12,CASSSSGRAPYF,TGTGCCAGCAGCTCTAGCGGGAGGGCCCCGTATTTT
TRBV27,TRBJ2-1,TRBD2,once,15,CASSLWGGLAVEQFF,TGTGCCAGCAGTTTATGGGGTGGACTAGCAGTCGAGCAGTTCTTC
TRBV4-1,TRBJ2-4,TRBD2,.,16,CASSQELAGGLYIQYF,TGCGCCAGCAGCCAAGAACTAGCGGGAGGTCTGTACATTCAGTACTTC
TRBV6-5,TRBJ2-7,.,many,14,CASSYSASSYEQYF,TGTGCCAGCAGTTACTCAGCCTCCTCCTACGAGCAGTACTTC
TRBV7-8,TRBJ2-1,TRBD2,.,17,CASSLRLAGATYNEQFF,TGTGCCAGCAGCTTAAGGCTAGCGGGAGCCACCTACAATGAGCAGTTCTTC
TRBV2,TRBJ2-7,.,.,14,CASSDVGHSYEQYF,TGTGCCAGCAGTGATGTCGGGCACTCCTACGAGCAGTACTTC
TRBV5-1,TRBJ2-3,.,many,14,CASSPGQNTDTQYF,TGTGCCAGTTCCCCTGGACAGAACACAGATACGCAGTATTTT
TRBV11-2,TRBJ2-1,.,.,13,CASESSGYNEQFF,TGTGCCAGCGAAAGTAGCGGTTACAATGAGCAGTTCTTC
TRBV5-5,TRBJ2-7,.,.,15,CASSLELGVWYEQYF,TGTGCCAGCAGCTTGGAGCTCGGCGTTTGGTACGAGCAGTACTTC
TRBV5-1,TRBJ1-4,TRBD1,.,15,CASSTSGTGDEKLFF,TGCGCCAGCAGCACCTCCGGGACAGGGGATGAAAAACTGTTTTTT
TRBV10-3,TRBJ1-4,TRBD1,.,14,CAISGRQGEKKLFF,TGTGCCATCAGTGGACGACAGGGAGAGAAAAAACTGTTTTTT
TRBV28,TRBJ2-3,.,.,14,CASSSFASTDTQYF,TGTGCCAGCAGCTCGTTTGCTAGCACAGATACGCAGTATTTT
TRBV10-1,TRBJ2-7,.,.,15,CASSDPTTGNYEQYF,TGCGCCAGCTCCGACCCCACAACAGGGAACTACGAGCAGTACTTC
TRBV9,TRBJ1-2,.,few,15,CASSVEGQGIDGYTF,TGTGCCAGCAGCGTAGAGGGCCAGGGAATTGATGGCTACACCTTC
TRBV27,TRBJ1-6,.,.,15,CASSPVGGDNSPLHF,TGTGCCAGCAGTCCCGTCGGGGGTGATAATTCACCCCTCCACTTT
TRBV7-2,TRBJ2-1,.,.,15,CASTREQTGRNEQFF,TGTGCCAGTACCCGGGAACAAACAGGGCGGAATGAGCAGTTCTTC
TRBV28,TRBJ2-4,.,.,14,CASSPGLAKDIQYF,TGTGCCAGCAGTCCCGGGCTAGCCAAAGACATTCAGTACTTC
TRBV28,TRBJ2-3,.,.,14,CASNGGGGTDTQYF,TGTGCCAGCAATGGGGGAGGAGGCACAGATACGCAGTATTTT
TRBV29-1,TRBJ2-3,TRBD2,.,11,CSVEREVTQYF,TGCAGCGTTGAGCGGGAGGTTACGCAGTATTTT
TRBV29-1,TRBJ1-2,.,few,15,CSVEIGGVGGYGYTF,TGCAGCGTTGAAATCGGGGGGGTTGGTGGCTATGGCTACACCTTC
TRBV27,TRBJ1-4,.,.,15,CASSSGGATNEKLFF,TGTGCCAGCAGTTCTGGGGGCGCGACTAATGAAAAACTGTTTTTT
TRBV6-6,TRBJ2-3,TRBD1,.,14,CASRRQGAEDTQYF,TGTGCCAGCAGGCGACAGGGTGCTGAAGATACGCAGTATTTT
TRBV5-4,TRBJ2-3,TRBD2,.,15,CASSLSGGGWDTQYF,TGTGCCAGCAGCTTGTCGGGAGGAGGATGGGATACGCAGTATTTT
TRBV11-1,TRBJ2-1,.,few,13,CASSLAGTDEQFF,TGTGCCAGCAGCTTAGCAGGGACCGATGAGCAGTTCTTC
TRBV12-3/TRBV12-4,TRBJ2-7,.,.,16,CASSSSMGTGHSEQYF,TGTGCCAGCAGCTCCTCAATGGGCACGGGGCACTCCGAGCAGTACTTC
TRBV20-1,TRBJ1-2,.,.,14,CSALGTRGDYGYTF,TGCAGTGCTCTCGGGACACGGGGGGACTATGGCTACACCTTC
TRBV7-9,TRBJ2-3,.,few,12,CASTPLLPTQYF,TGTGCCAGCACCCCACTACTCCCTACGCAGTATTTT
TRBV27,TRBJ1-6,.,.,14,CASSNRVGNSPLHF,TGTGCCAGCAGTAACAGGGTCGGTAATTCACCCCTCCACTTT
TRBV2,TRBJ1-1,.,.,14,CASRSPGGNTEAFF,TGTGCCAGCAGATCCCCGGGGGGAAACACTGAAGCTTTCTTT
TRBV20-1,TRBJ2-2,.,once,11,CSAPNTGELFF,TGCAGTGCCCCGAACACCGGGGAGCTGTTTTTT
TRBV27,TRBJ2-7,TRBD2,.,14,CASTNHREGYEQYF,TGTGCCAGCACCAACCATCGGGAGGGGTACGAGCAGTACTTC